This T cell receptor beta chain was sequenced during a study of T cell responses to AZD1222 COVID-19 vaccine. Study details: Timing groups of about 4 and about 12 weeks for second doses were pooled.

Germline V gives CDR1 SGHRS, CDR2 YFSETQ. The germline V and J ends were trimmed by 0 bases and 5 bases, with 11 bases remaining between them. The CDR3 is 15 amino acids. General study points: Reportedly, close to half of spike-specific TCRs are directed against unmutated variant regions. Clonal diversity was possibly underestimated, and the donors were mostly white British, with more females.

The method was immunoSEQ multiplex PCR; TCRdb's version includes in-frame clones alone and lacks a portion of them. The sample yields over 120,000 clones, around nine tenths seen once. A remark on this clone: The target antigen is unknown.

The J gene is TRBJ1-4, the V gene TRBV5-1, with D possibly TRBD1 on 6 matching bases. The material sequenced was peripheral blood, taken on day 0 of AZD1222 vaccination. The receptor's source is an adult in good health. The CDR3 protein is CASSLGGGRNEKLFF. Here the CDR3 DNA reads TGCGCCAGCAGCTTGGGTGGGGGCAGAAATGAAAAACTGTTTTTT.